The clone carrying this T cell receptor (beta chain) has more than one count but fewer than ten. The CDR3 consists of 15 residues. The germline V gene encodes CDR1 MDHEN and CDR2 SYDVKM. The V gene lost 5 bases and the J gene lost 0 bases, with 8 bases spanning the gap. This specimen comes from a study of T-cell reconstitution after alpha-beta-depleted transplantation in children. The TCRbeta library incorporated unique molecular identifiers. A single record per CDR3 protein comes from TCRdb applying MiXCR to the PCR reads. Among a few hundred thousand distinct CDR3 sequences listed, about a fifth were seen once.

V gene TRBV28 combines with J gene TRBJ2-6; no definite D call. This material consisted of PBMCs from the stem cell graft donor, taken from the stem cell graft. The TCR originated in a human donor who donated a stem cell graft to a child with acute myeloid leukemia. The CDR3 coding sequence is TGTGCCAGCAGTCAACTCAACTCTGGGGCCAACGTCCTGACTTTC. It translates to CASSQLNSGANVLTF. The full variable domain, in which reference TRBV28 and TRBJ2-6 provide the parts outside the CDR3, is DVKVTQSSRYLVKRTGEKVFLECVQDMDHENMFWYRQDPGLGLRLIYFSYDVKMKEKGDIPEGYSVSREKKERFSLILESASTNQTSMYLCASSQLNSGANVLTFGAGSRLTVL.